Listed here are 11 T cell receptor beta chains from one sample, sequenced in a study of cytomegalovirus exposure and HLA in healthy donors. 60 Vbeta and 13 Jbeta primers were used in PCR. TCRdb keeps only in-frame clones here, not all; method: immunoSEQ multiplex PCR. This sample has about 98,000 clones, with about 83% found just once. The material sequenced was PBMCs. The receptors were sampled from a female donor in good health and CMV-seropositive.

This clone was detected only a few times. The chain joins TRBV7-2 to TRBJ1-5; a possible D gene is TRBD1 (5 bases). Germline loops: CDR1 SGHTA, CDR2 FQGNSA. The CDR3 consists of 18 residues. V gave up 1 base and J gave up 0 bases, with 16 bases separating them. In DNA form, the CDR3 reads TGTGCCAGCAGCTTAGGGGTATTCGGGGGGTATAGCAATCAGCCCCAGCATTTT. Protein: CASSLGVFGGYSNQPQHF.

The rearrangement links TRBV5-1 to TRBJ2-7; TRBD1 matches at 8 bases. CDR1 is SGHRS, CDR2 YFSETQ, per germline. The V segment lost 4 bases and the J segment 2 bases; nucleotides outside the gene matches: 8. CDR3 length: 15 amino acids. Here the CDR3 reads CASSLGTGRTYEQYF. The CDR3 DNA sequence: TGCGCCAGCAGCCTCGGGACAGGAAGAACCTACGAGCAGTACTTC.

The chain combines TRBV4-1 with TRBJ2-7; D is ambiguous. The CDR3 is 17 residues long. The ends were cut back, 4 bases at V and 1 base at J, with 20 bases in the middle. Germline assignment: CDR1 MGHRA and CDR2 YSYEKL. CDR3 sequence reads: CASSPALGLQSSYEQYF. CDR3 nucleotide sequence: TGCGCCAGCAGCCCCGCACTTGGGCTACAATCGTCCTACGAGCAGTACTTC.

The V and J genes are TRBV30 and TRBJ2-2; D might be TRBD1 (6 bases). The CDR3 has 14 amino acids. Trimming removed 1 base from V and 5 bases from J, with 11 bases in between. Germline V gene sequence: CDR1 GTSNPN, CDR2 SVGIG (reference sequence). The CDR3 is CAWSGRRGTGELFF. CDR3 DNA sequence: TGTGCCTGGAGTGGGAGAAGGGGGACCGGGGAGCTGTTTTTT.

V and J are TRBV10-3 and TRBJ2-7; 9 bases line up with TRBD2. The V segment lost 8 bases and the J segment 3 bases; nucleotides outside the gene matches: 5. Germline V lookup: CDR1 ENHRY, CDR2 SYGVKD. The CDR3 has 13 amino acids. Written as DNA, the CDR3 is TGTGCCATCCGGACTAGCGATGACTACGAGCAGTACTTC. Protein product: CAIRTSDDYEQYF.

V is TRBV7-9 and J is TRBJ1-2; D is ambiguous. The V gene lost 1 base and the J gene lost 7 bases, with 10 bases spanning the gap. The germline V gene has CDR1 SEHNR and CDR2 FQNEAQ (reference sequence). CDR3 size: 13 residues. The CDR3 bases are TGTGCCAGCAGCTTAGATCACGAGAGTGGCTACACCTTC. Translated, it gives CASSLDHESGYTF.

The chain links TRBV5-8 to TRBJ2-1; TRBD1 matches 8 bases. Germline values: CDR1 SGHTS, CDR2 YDEGEE. The CDR3 length is 14 residues. V dropped 0 bases and J dropped 7; count of bases not matched to a gene: 3. The CDR3 sequence: CASSLDRGWNEQFF. The CDR3 nucleotides are TGTGCCAGCAGCTTGGACAGGGGGTGGAATGAGCAGTTCTTC.

This sequence joins TRBV9 and TRBJ2-5; 7 bases fit TRBD2. V dropped 1 base and J dropped 2; count of bases not matched to a gene: 5. Germline CDR1 is SGDLS and CDR2 is YYNGEE. There are 15 residues in the CDR3. The CDR3 sequence is CASSVSERGQETQYF. The CDR3 DNA is TGTGCCAGCAGCGTATCAGAGCGGGGACAAGAGACCCAGTACTTC.

On this clone: Other DNA sequences in the same sample also yield this CDR3. The rearrangement uses TRBV6-5 and TRBJ2-5; 8 bases are a match to TRBD2. The CDR3 covers 14 residues. Germline V CDR1 and CDR2: MNHEY, SVGAGI. The V and J ends lost 9 bases and 1 base, in that order; junction bases with no gene match: 7. The CDR3 bases are TGTGCCAGTTCTCCCGGGACTAGCCAAGAGACCCAGTACTTC. Translation: CASSPGTSQETQYF.

The chain has TRBV7-9 and TRBJ1-3, with D hard to call. The CDR3 length is 14 residues. The germline V gene has CDR1 SEHNR and CDR2 FQNEAQ (reference sequence). Trimming cost V 3 bases and J 0 bases, with 6 bases left between them. CDR3 residues: CASSFPGSGNTIYF. CDR3 nucleotide sequence: TGTGCCAGCAGCTTCCCGGGCTCTGGAAACACCATATATTTT.

The chain combines TRBV6-5 with TRBJ1-6; D might be TRBD1 (5 bases). V was clipped by 7 bases and J by 2 bases, with 12 bases between them. CDR1 MNHEY and CDR2 SVGAGI come from the germline V gene. This CDR3 has 15 amino acids. CDR3 DNA: TGTGCCAGCAAAACAGGAGCTACCTATAATTCACCCCTCCACTTT. This codes for CASKTGATYNSPLHF.